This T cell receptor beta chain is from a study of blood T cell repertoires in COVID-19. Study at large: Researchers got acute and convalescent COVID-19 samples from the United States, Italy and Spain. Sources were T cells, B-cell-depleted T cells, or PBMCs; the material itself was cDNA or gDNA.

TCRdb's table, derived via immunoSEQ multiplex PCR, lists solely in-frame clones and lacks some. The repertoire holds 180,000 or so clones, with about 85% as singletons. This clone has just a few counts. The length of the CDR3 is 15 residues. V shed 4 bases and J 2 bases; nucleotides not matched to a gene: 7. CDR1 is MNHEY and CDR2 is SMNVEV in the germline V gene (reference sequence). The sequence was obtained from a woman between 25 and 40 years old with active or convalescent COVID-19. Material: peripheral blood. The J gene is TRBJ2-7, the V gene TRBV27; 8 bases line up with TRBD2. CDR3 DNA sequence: TGTGCCAGCAGTTCCAGACTAGCGCAAACCTACGAGCAGTACTTC. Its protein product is CASSSRLAQTYEQYF.